The next 5 T cell receptor beta chains were all read from a single sample in a study of PD-L1 blockade in urothelial cancer. Repertoires were generated with immunoSEQ multiplex PCR, while TCRdb's copy carries only in-frame clones and drops some. The repertoire includes some 19,000 clones, around 91% of them detected once, and roughly 15% sits in the top ten. The sequencing here drew on PBMCs, taken around atezolizumab (anti-PD-L1) treatment. These receptors were obtained from an older woman with urothelial cancer.

The rearrangement joins TRBV5-1 to TRBJ2-3, with 10 bases that match TRBD2. Germline assignment: CDR1 SGHRS and CDR2 YFSETQ. This CDR3 has 16 residues. V was pared by 0 bases and J by 2 bases, with 3 bases of the junction left unmatched. The CDR3 DNA is TGCGCCAGCAGCTTGGCAACTAGCGGGGTCACAGATACGCAGTATTTT. Encoded protein: CASSLATSGVTDTQYF.

The V and J genes are TRBV5-1 and TRBJ2-5; 7 bases agree with TRBD1. V lost 4 bases and J lost 3; bases outside the gene matches: 6. The germline V gene encodes CDR1 SGHRS and CDR2 YFSETQ. The CDR3 consists of 14 residues. The CDR3 loop reads CASSMGQGEETQYF. In nucleotides, the CDR3 is TGCGCCAGCAGCATGGGTCAGGGGGAAGAGACCCAGTACTTC.

The V call is TRBV7-9, the J call TRBJ1-5; TRBD1 matches 7 bases. Germline CDR1 reads SEHNR; CDR2 reads FQNEAQ (reference sequence). The CDR3 covers 15 residues. V lost 4 bases to trimming and J lost 3 bases; unmatched junction nucleotides: 6. In DNA form, the CDR3 reads TGTGCCAGCAGCTCCATAGGACAGGTCAATCAGCCCCAGCATTTT. Protein product: CASSSIGQVNQPQHF.

V gene TRBV30 combines with J gene TRBJ2-1; 11 bases are shared with TRBD1. V lost 0 bases to trimming and J lost 15 bases; unmatched junction nucleotides: 7. Germline-derived CDR1 and CDR2 are GTSNPN and SVGIG (reference sequence). The CDR3 has 13 residues. The DNA for the CDR3 is TGTGCCTGGAGTGTACGGGACAGGGGGAGTGGGTTCTTC. This sequence encodes CAWSVRDRGSGFF. Together with reference TRBV30 and TRBJ2-1, the CDR3 gives the full variable domain: SQTIHQWPATLVQPVGSPLSLECTVEGTSNPNLYWYRQAAGRGLQLLFYSVGIGQISSEVPQNLSASRPQDRQFILSSKKLLLSDSGFYLCAWSVRDRGSGFFGPGTRLTVL.

The chain recombines TRBV6-1 with TRBJ2-6; TRBD1 aligns across 8 bases. From germline, CDR1 is MNHNS and CDR2 SASEGT. J gave up 2 bases and V 0 bases, and 9 bases lay outside the gene matches. The CDR3 runs to 19 residues. CDR3 amino acids: CASSEANQGARAGANVLTF. CDR3 DNA: TGTGCCAGCAGTGAAGCCAACCAGGGGGCGCGAGCTGGGGCCAACGTCCTGACTTTC.